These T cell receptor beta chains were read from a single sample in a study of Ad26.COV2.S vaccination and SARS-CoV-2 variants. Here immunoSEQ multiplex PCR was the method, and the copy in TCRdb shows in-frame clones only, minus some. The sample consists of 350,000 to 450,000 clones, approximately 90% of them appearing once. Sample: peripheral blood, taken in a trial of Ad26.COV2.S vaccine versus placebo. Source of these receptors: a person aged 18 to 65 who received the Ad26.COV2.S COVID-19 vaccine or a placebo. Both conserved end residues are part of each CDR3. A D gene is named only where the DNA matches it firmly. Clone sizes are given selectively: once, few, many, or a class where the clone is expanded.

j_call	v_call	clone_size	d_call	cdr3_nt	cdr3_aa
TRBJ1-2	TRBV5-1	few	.	TGCGCCAGCAGCTTGGGATCCAGATACTTTAACTATGGCTACACCTTC	CASSLGSRYFNYGYTF
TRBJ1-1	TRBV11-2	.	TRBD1	TGTGCCAGCAGGGAACAGGGGGCCTACACTGAAGCTTTCTTT	CASREQGAYTEAFF
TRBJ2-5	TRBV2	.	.	TGTGCCAGCAGTCCGCAGACCCAGTACTTC	CASSPQTQYF
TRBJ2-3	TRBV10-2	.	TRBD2	TGCGCCAGCAGTGACCGAGCTAGCGGGGGGGCTGTGTTTCCAGATACGCAGTATTTT	CASSDRASGGAVFPDTQYF
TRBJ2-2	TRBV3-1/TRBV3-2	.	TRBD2	TGTGCCAGCAGCCAGGCCGGTAAGCGGGGGGCTACGAACACCGGGGAGCTGTTTTTT	CASSQAGKRGATNTGELFF
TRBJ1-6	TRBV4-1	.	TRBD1	TGCGCCAGCAGCCAAGGACAGGGGTATAATTCACCCCTCCACTTT	CASSQGQGYNSPLHF
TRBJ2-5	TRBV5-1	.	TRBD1	TGCGCCAGCAGCCAAAGACAGGGGAGGGAGACCCAGTACTTC	CASSQRQGRETQYF
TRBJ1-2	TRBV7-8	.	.	TGTGCCAGCAGCTTCTTCCGCGGTGCTAGTCGTGGCTACACCTTC	CASSFFRGASRGYTF
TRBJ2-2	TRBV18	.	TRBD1	TGTGCCAGCTCACCCCCGGGACAGGGGGTTTCCGGGGAGCTGTTTTTT	CASSPPGQGVSGELFF
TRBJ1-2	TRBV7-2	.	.	TGTGCCAGCAGCTTAAGCCCAGGCGGCTACACCTTC	CASSLSPGGYTF
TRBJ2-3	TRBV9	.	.	TGTGCCAGCAGCCCTAGCTCTAGACCCACAGATACGCAGTATTTT	CASSPSSRPTDTQYF
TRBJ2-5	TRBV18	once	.	TGTGCCAGCTCACAGGGTCAAGAGACCCAGTACTTC	CASSQGQETQYF
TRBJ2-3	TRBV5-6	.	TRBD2	TGTGCCAGCAGCCGGGAGACTAGCGGGGGACCCTCATACACAGATACGCAGTATTTT	CASSRETSGGPSYTDTQYF
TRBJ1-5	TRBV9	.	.	TGTGCCAGCAGCGCTCCAGGACTGAGCAATCAGCCCCAGCATTTT	CASSAPGLSNQPQHF
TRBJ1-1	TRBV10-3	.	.	TGTGCCATCAGTGAGGCAGAAAGAGGGGGCACTGAAGCTTTCTTT	CAISEAERGGTEAFF
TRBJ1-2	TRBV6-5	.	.	TGTGCCAGCAGTTACTCCAGCTATCCCCTAGGTTATGGCTACACCTTC	CASSYSSYPLGYGYTF
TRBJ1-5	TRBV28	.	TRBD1	TGTGCCAGCAGTCCGTTTTCGGACAGGGAGGATCAGCCCCAGCATTTT	CASSPFSDREDQPQHF
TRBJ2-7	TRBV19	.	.	TGTGCCAGTATTGTAGGCCAAGGGGTCTACGAGCAGTACTTC	CASIVGQGVYEQYF
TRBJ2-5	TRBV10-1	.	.	TGCGCCAGCAGGTCTAGAATCGGGCAGGGATGTCCGGTTCAGGAGACCCAGTACTTC	CASRSRIGQGCPVQETQYF
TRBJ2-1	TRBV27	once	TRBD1	TGTGCCAGCAGTCTCCACAGGGGCTCCTACAATGAGCAGTTCTTC	CASSLHRGSYNEQFF
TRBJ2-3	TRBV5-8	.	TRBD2	TGTGCCAGCAGCTTGGCCTTAAGCGGGGGGGCCGTAGATACGCAGTATTTT	CASSLALSGGAVDTQYF
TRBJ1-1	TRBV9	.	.	TGTGCCAGCAGCGTAGACCCCTACGTTTCCACTGAAGCTTTCTTT	CASSVDPYVSTEAFF
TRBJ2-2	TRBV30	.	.	TGTGCCTGGCTCGACAGCAACCCTACGAACACCGGGGAGCTGTTTTTT	CAWLDSNPTNTGELFF
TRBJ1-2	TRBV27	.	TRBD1	TGTGCCAGCAGTTTGTCAGGCAGGGGGCCTCTAACTAACTATGGCTACACCTTC	CASSLSGRGPLTNYGYTF
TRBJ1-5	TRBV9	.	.	TGTGCCAGCAGCCCAGGGACCTCTCTAAACGGCAATCAGCCCCAGCATTTT	CASSPGTSLNGNQPQHF
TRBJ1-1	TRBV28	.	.	TGTGCCAGCAGTGGAGGGGTTTCTGAAGCTTTCTTT	CASSGGVSEAFF
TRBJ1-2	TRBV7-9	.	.	TGTGCCAGCAGCTTAGAACACTCTTGGGTCTCTGGCTACACCTTC	CASSLEHSWVSGYTF
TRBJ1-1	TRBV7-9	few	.	TGTGCCAGCAGCTTACAAGGTGAAGCTTTCTTT	CASSLQGEAFF
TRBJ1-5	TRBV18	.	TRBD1	TGTGCCAGCTCACCAACAGGGGCAGGGCAGCCCCAGCATTTT	CASSPTGAGQPQHF
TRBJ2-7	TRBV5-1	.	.	TGCGCCAGCAGCTTGGGATTTGGGAGCTCCTACGAGCAGTACTTC	CASSLGFGSSYEQYF